Presented here are 30 T cell receptor beta chains from one specimen sequenced in a study of shared clonotypes between healthy human individuals. Data came from immunoSEQ multiplex PCR; TCRdb stores just in-frame clones and leaves some out. Of approximately 2.3 million clones in the sample, 85% to 95% were seen once. The source material was naive CD4+ T cells from PBMCs. The subset here: CD45RA+ positively selected. Receptors were obtained from a man younger than 35 in good health. Some clones in this sample may be carry-over from other donors' samples.

CDR3 in DNA: TGTGCCAGCAGCATACGGACTAGCGGCTCCTACGAGCAGTACTTC. Encoded protein: CASSIRTSGSYEQYF. This chain connects TRBV7-2 to TRBJ2-7, with TRBD2 matching 10 bases. The length of the CDR3 is 15 residues. Germline V CDR1 and CDR2: SGHTA, FQGNSA. V lost 5 bases and J lost 0; bases outside the gene matches: 4.

This chain links TRBV9 with TRBJ1-2; the D gene is possibly TRBD1 (6 bases). The CDR3 covers 18 residues. Germline values: CDR1 SGDLS, CDR2 YYNGEE. V lost 4 bases and J 4 bases, leaving 26 bases between the germline ends. The CDR3 coding sequence is TGTGCCAGCAGCAAAGGGGACATGGGGGCGCTCGATAGCTATGGCTACACCTTC. Its protein product is CASSKGDMGALDSYGYTF.

The chain employs TRBV27 and TRBJ1-1; D not certain. This CDR3 region has 13 residues. The germline V gene encodes CDR1 MNHEY and CDR2 SMNVEV (reference sequence). With 0 bases removed from V and 11 bases from J, the gap between germline ends came to 13 bases. The CDR3 protein is CASSLSPGLGAFF. The DNA of the CDR3 is TGTGCCAGCAGTTTATCGCCGGGGTTGGGGGCTTTCTTT.

The chain uses TRBV6-5 and TRBJ1-4, with TRBD1 as a possible D gene (6 bases). The V and J ends lost 6 bases and 8 bases respectively, with 16 bases between them. Germline V gives CDR1 MNHEY, CDR2 SVGAGI. The CDR3 spans 14 residues. The CDR3 DNA sequence: TGTGCCAGCAGCCCCAGGGGACCAGGGGAAAAACTGTTTTTT. Protein sequence: CASSPRGPGEKLFF.

The chain uses TRBV11-2 and TRBJ1-2, with D perhaps matching TRBD1 (5 bases). The CDR3 sequence is 12 residues long. Germline lookup yields CDR1 SGHAT and CDR2 FQNNGV. V shed 7 bases and J shed 8 bases, with 14 bases lying between them. The CDR3 DNA sequence: TGTGCCAGCACCATAGGGACTGCCGGCTACACCTTC. Amino acid sequence: CASTIGTAGYTF.

The chain uses TRBV6-1 and TRBJ2-1, with D perhaps TRBD2 (6 bases). V was clipped by 6 bases and J by 6 bases, with 12 bases between them. The germline V gene encodes CDR1 MNHNS and CDR2 SASEGT. The CDR3 is 13 residues long. The CDR3 sequence: CASRSTSSNEQFF. The CDR3 DNA sequence: TGTGCCAGCAGATCCACTAGCAGCAATGAGCAGTTCTTC.

The genes are TRBV5-1 and TRBJ2-7; 7 bases are a match to TRBD2. V lost 0 bases to trimming and J lost 5 bases; unmatched junction nucleotides: 11. CDR3 length: 16 amino acids. The germline V gene encodes CDR1 SGHRS and CDR2 YFSETQ. The CDR3 bases are TGCGCCAGCAGCTTGGCAGGCCCGCGGGGGTCGCACGAGCAGTACTTC. Protein: CASSLAGPRGSHEQYF.

The chain couples TRBV11-3 to TRBJ1-3, with 9 bases aligning to TRBD1. Per the germline V gene, CDR1 is SGHNT and CDR2 is YENEEA. The CDR3 is 15 residues long. V lost 5 bases, J lost 0 bases, and 2 bases stayed unmatched. The CDR3 region has the DNA TGTGCCAGCAGCGCGGGACAGGGCTCTGGAAACACCATATATTTT. This sequence encodes CASSAGQGSGNTIYF.

This clone was detected only once. This same CDR3 is encoded by further DNA sequences in the sample. The rearrangement uses TRBV5-1 and TRBJ2-5, with 15 bases fitting TRBD2. This CDR3 contains 15 residues. CDR1 and CDR2 (germline): SGHRS, YFSETQ. The V segment lost 4 bases and the J segment 5 bases; nucleotides outside the gene matches: 3. This CDR3 reads CASSAGLAGGETQYF. CDR3 DNA sequence: TGCGCCAGCAGCGCCGGACTAGCGGGAGGGGAGACCCAGTACTTC.

The J gene is TRBJ2-1, the V gene TRBV27; the match to TRBD2 covers 12 bases. CDR3 length equals 16 residues. The junction had 7 bases not matched to a gene; V was cut back by 5 bases and J by 5 bases. From germline, CDR1 is MNHEY and CDR2 SMNVEV (reference sequence). The CDR3 bases are TGTGCCAGCAGTCGACTAGCGGGAGCGCAAAACAATGAGCAGTTCTTC. Its protein is CASSRLAGAQNNEQFF.

Concerning this clone itself: In the same sample, other DNA sequences code for this CDR3. J is TRBJ1-1 and V is TRBV7-9, with 11 bases lining up with TRBD1. V was clipped by 4 bases and J by 5 bases; unmatched bases: 3. CDR1 is SEHNR, CDR2 FQNEAQ, per germline (reference sequence). The CDR3 totals 14 residues. The CDR3 nucleotides read TGTGCCAGCAGCTCGGGACAGGGGGAAACTGAAGCTTTCTTT. Residues: CASSSGQGETEAFF. The entire variable domain, with the rest obtained from reference TRBV7-9 and TRBJ1-1, is as follows: DTGVSQNPRHKITKRGQNVTFRCDPISEHNRLYWYRQTLGQGPEFLTYFQNEAQLEKSRLLSDRFSAERPKGSFSTLEIQRTEQGDSAMYLCASSSGQGETEAFFGQGTRLTVV.

The chain joins TRBV19 to TRBJ1-4; D gene unclear. V gave up 3 bases and J gave up 10 bases, with 6 bases separating them. The germline V gene encodes CDR1 LNHDA and CDR2 SQIVND (reference sequence). The CDR3 contains 11 residues. Here the CDR3 DNA reads TGTGCCAGTAGTATGGGTGGAAAACTGTTTTTT. Translation gives CASSMGGKLFF. Supplemented by reference TRBV19 and TRBJ1-4, the full variable domain reads DGGITQSPKYLFRKEGQNVTLSCEQNLNHDAMYWYRQDPGQGLRLIYYSQIVNDFQKGDIAEGYSVSREKKESFPLTVTSAQKNPTAFYLCASSMGGKLFFGSGTQLSVL.

The V gene is TRBV7-9, the J gene TRBJ1-5; D call uncertain. This CDR3 is 12 amino acids long. Germline V gene data show CDR1 as SEHNR and CDR2 as FQNEAQ (reference sequence). The V end was cut by 4 bases, the J end by 5 bases, with 6 bases between. The CDR3 loop reads CASSWVDQPQHF. DNA of the CDR3: TGTGCCAGCAGCTGGGTAGATCAGCCCCAGCATTTT.

This chain uses TRBV14 with TRBJ2-3, with TRBD1 matching over 7 bases. This CDR3 has 16 amino acids. V trimming: 3 bases; J trimming: 3 bases; junction bases outside the gene matches: 9. Per germline, CDR1 SGHDN and CDR2 FVKESK. CDR3 coding DNA: TGTGCCAGCAGCCAGCGTCTGACAGGGAGAACAGATACGCAGTATTTT. Translating it yields CASSQRLTGRTDTQYF.

CDR3 coding DNA: TGCGCCAGCAGCCACCGGGACAGGTCCGCCGGGGAGCTGTTTTTT. This translates into CASSHRDRSAGELFF. This chain uses TRBV4-3 with TRBJ2-2; 8 nucleotides align to TRBD1. The V segment lost 3 bases and the J segment 6 bases; nucleotides outside the gene matches: 6. This CDR3 is 15 amino acids long. Germline V gene lookup returns CDR1 LGHNA and CDR2 YSLEER.

The genes are TRBV18 and TRBJ2-5; maybe TRBD1 (6 bases). V lost 6 bases to trimming and J lost 5 bases, with 16 bases between them. Germline lookup yields CDR1 KGHSH and CDR2 LQKENI. The length of the CDR3 is 14 residues. As DNA, the CDR3 is TGTGCCAGCTCGCCCTCAGGGGCAAAGGAGACCCAGTACTTC. Translation: CASSPSGAKETQYF.

The V gene is TRBV18, the J gene TRBJ1-1; D unclear. Trimming cost V 4 bases and J 1 base, with 13 bases left between them. CDR3 length: 15 residues. Germline V lookup: CDR1 KGHSH, CDR2 LQKENI. CDR3 region: CASSRSLIENTEAFF. The CDR3 bases are TGTGCCAGCTCACGAAGTCTAATCGAGAACACTGAAGCTTTCTTT.

The V call is TRBV6-1, the J call TRBJ1-5, with 9 bases fitting TRBD1. CDR1 is MNHNS, CDR2 SASEGT, per germline. Trimming cost V 5 bases and J 4 bases; bases outside gene matches: 6. The CDR3 spans 15 residues. The CDR3 region is CASSKTGTGNQPQHF. DNA for the CDR3: TGTGCCAGCAGTAAAACCGGGACAGGGAATCAGCCCCAGCATTTT.

This chain connects TRBV30 to TRBJ2-2; possibly TRBD1 for D (5 bases). Germline V CDR1 and CDR2: GTSNPN, SVGIG (reference sequence). V lost 2 bases, J lost 2 bases, and 15 bases lay in between. CDR3 length equals 16 residues. This chain's CDR3 is CAWSQSGHLNTGELFF. DNA of the CDR3: TGTGCCTGGAGTCAGTCAGGACACCTCAACACCGGGGAGCTGTTTTTT.

This clone turned up a few times. This sample also contains other DNA sequences that code for the same CDR3. The chain has TRBV29-1 and TRBJ1-5; unclear D gene. Germline V gene data show CDR1 as SQVTM and CDR2 as ANQGSEA. The CDR3 has 13 amino acids. With 4 bases removed from V and 1 base from J, the gap between germline ends came to 8 bases. CDR3 in amino acids: CSVAMGSNQPQHF. CDR3 sequence (DNA): TGCAGCGTTGCTATGGGGAGCAATCAGCCCCAGCATTTT.

Comment on this clone: Distinct nucleotide sequences in the sample also encode this CDR3. The rearrangement uses TRBV28 and TRBJ1-1; D gene uncertain. Germline CDR1 MDHEN, CDR2 SYDVKM. This CDR3 comprises 13 residues. Trimming cost V 3 bases and J 0 bases, with 5 bases left between them. The CDR3 region has the DNA TGTGCCAGCAGTTTTCGCGTGAACACTGAAGCTTTCTTT. Translated: CASSFRVNTEAFF.

V usage is TRBV7-6 and J usage is TRBJ2-3, with 7 positions matching TRBD2. The CDR3 contains 18 residues. Per germline, CDR1 SGHVS and CDR2 FNYEAQ. The junction had 12 bases not matched to a gene; V was cut back by 1 base and J by 2 bases. CDR3 sequence reads: CASSLEAPKLAATDTQYF. The CDR3 DNA follows: TGTGCCAGCAGCTTAGAGGCACCAAAGCTAGCGGCCACAGATACGCAGTATTTT.

The rearrangement links TRBV5-6 to TRBJ1-4; 8 bases are shared with TRBD1. The trim removed 3 bases at V and 7 bases at J, leaving 5 bases unmatched. CDR3 size: 14 residues. Germline CDR1 reads SGHDT; CDR2 reads YYEEEE. CDR3 region: CASSSPGQGEKLFF. The CDR3 coding sequence is TGTGCCAGCAGCTCTCCAGGACAGGGTGAAAAACTGTTTTTT.

The chain has TRBV5-6 and TRBJ1-2, with 11 bases aligning to TRBD1. After removal of 4 bases from V and 2 bases from J, the junction contained 4 bases not matched to a gene. Germline values: CDR1 SGHDT, CDR2 YYEEEE. The CDR3 is 15 amino acids. DNA for the CDR3: TGTGCCAGCAGCAGGACAGGGGGCGGAAACTATGGCTACACCTTC. This codes for CASSRTGGGNYGYTF.

This chain links TRBV19 with TRBJ1-1; D is perhaps TRBD1 (6 bases). CDR1 is LNHDA and CDR2 is SQIVND in the germline V gene (reference sequence). The CDR3 sequence is 16 residues long. Deletions cut 5 bases from V and 0 bases from J, with 16 bases between. The CDR3 sequence is CASSGISTGLNTEAFF. The CDR3 region has the DNA TGTGCCAGTAGTGGGATCTCGACAGGATTGAACACTGAAGCTTTCTTT.

The chain has TRBV6-5 and TRBJ2-2, with D hard to call. The CDR3 is 13 residues long. From germline, CDR1 is MNHEY and CDR2 SVGAGI. Trimming pared 6 bases from V and 4 bases from J, leaving 9 bases between. The DNA for the CDR3 is TGTGCCAGCAGGAACCCAACCACCGGGGAGCTGTTTTTT. It specifies CASRNPTTGELFF.

The J gene is TRBJ1-5, the V gene TRBV28, with D possibly TRBD1 on 5 matching bases. The CDR3 has 17 amino acids. Deletions cut 4 bases from V and 2 bases from J, with 18 bases between. Looked up from germline, CDR1 is MDHEN and CDR2 is SYDVKM. The CDR3, as DNA: TGTGCCAGCAGTTCCCCGATGGGACCCAGGCGCAATCAGCCCCAGCATTTT. Protein sequence: CASSSPMGPRRNQPQHF.

In the case of this clone: This same CDR3 is encoded by further DNA sequences in the sample. The V call is TRBV28, the J call TRBJ1-4, with unresolved D. The CDR3 has 14 residues. The germline gives CDR1 MDHEN, CDR2 SYDVKM. The ends were cut back, 2 bases at V and 1 base at J, with 5 bases in the middle. The CDR3 DNA is TGTGCCAGCAGTTTAGGTGGAACTAATGAAAAACTGTTTTTT. Translated: CASSLGGTNEKLFF.

The genes are TRBV6-1 and TRBJ2-1; 7 bases fit TRBD2. This CDR3 has 19 amino acids. The V segment lost 0 bases and the J segment 4 bases; nucleotides outside the gene matches: 15. Germline CDR1 is MNHNS and CDR2 is SASEGT. In DNA, the CDR3 is TGTGCCAGCAGTGAAGCAACAGTAGCGGGCCCAATCTATTACAATGAGCAGTTCTTC. Translated: CASSEATVAGPIYYNEQFF.

Details on this clone: Distinct nucleotide sequences in the sample also encode this CDR3. The chain combines TRBV28 with TRBJ2-7; maybe TRBD1 (8 bases). This CDR3 is 14 amino acids long. Germline CDR1 and CDR2: MDHEN and SYDVKM. V shed 5 bases and J shed 2 bases, with 13 bases lying between them. For the CDR3, the DNA is TGTGCCAGCAGTCTACAGGGGGGGACCTACGAGCAGTACTTC. Translated: CASSLQGGTYEQYF.